The T cell receptor (beta chain) under discussion was sequenced for a study of cytomegalovirus exposure and HLA in healthy donors. Study outcomes and limitations: Altogether, around 160 TCR beta chains were recorded as cytomegalovirus-associated. HLA-A and HLA-B allele assignments for most subjects were reportedly predicted accurately using TCR beta sequences. In a later analysis, donors in an Asian-associated ancestry cluster reportedly had fewer N-insertions in productive TCRs than the cohort mean. In a later analysis, DRB1 alleles had the most associated TCRs; HLA-C alleles the fewest.

The PCR used 60 Vbeta and 13 Jbeta primers. The method was immunoSEQ multiplex PCR; TCRdb's version includes in-frame clones alone and lacks a portion of them. The sample consists of 95,000 to 100,000 clones, 75% of them appearing once. Concerning this clone: Its specificity is not known.

This CDR3 is 14 amino acids long. V was pared by 1 base and J by 2 bases, with 7 bases between. Germline CDR1 is MNHNS and CDR2 is SASEGT. This receptor was identified in a man over 45 in good health and CMV-seronegative. This chain uses TRBV6-1 with TRBJ2-3; no definite D call. The specimen sequenced was PBMCs. This chain's CDR3 is CASSEEPHTDTQYF. The CDR3, as DNA: TGTGCCAGCAGTGAAGAACCACACACAGATACGCAGTATTTT.